These 17 T cell receptor beta chains came from one sample sequenced in a study of T cell changes during pregnancy in multiple sclerosis. Method: immunoSEQ multiplex PCR; TCRdb's copy keeps in-frame clones and lacks some. Of about 67,000 clones listed, just over 90% are singletons. The sequenced sample was peripheral blood, obtained after pregnancy. Source of these receptors: a female donor with multiple sclerosis, enrolled in a pregnancy study.

The gene calls are TRBV18 and TRBJ2-7, with a tentative D call TRBD2 (5 bases). Germline loops: CDR1 KGHSH, CDR2 LQKENI. The V and J ends lost 2 bases and 7 bases respectively, with 12 bases between them. The CDR3 consists of 13 residues. Here the CDR3 DNA reads TGTGCCAGCTCACCAGGGGATTCGGGGGAGCAGTACTTC. Translating it yields CASSPGDSGEQYF. Combining the CDR3 with reference TRBV18 and TRBJ2-7 gives the whole variable domain NAGVMQNPRHLVRRRGQEARLRCSPMKGHSHVYWYRQLPEEGLKFMVYLQKENIIDESGMPKERFSAEFPKEGPSILRIQQVVRGDSAAYFCASSPGDSGEQYFGPGTRLTVT.

The chain carries TRBV27 and TRBJ2-1; 10 bases line up with TRBD2. V dropped 5 bases and J dropped 4; count of bases not matched to a gene: 5. The germline V gene encodes CDR1 MNHEY and CDR2 SMNVEV (reference sequence). The CDR3 loop spans 15 amino acids. CDR3 sequence: CASSQLAGRYNEQFF. The CDR3 nucleotides are TGTGCCAGCAGTCAACTAGCGGGACGATACAATGAGCAGTTCTTC.

This chain links TRBV6-5 with TRBJ1-2, with TRBD1 identical over 10 bases. The CDR3 has 14 residues. The ends lost 5 bases at V and 6 bases at J; junction bases unmatched: 6. Germline V gives CDR1 MNHEY, CDR2 SVGAGI. The CDR3: CASSVGQGVHGYTF. CDR3 nucleotide sequence: TGTGCCAGCAGTGTCGGACAGGGGGTTCATGGCTACACCTTC.

V gene TRBV7-6 combines with J gene TRBJ1-4, with TRBD1 as a possible D gene (6 bases). V lost 5 bases to trimming and J lost 3 bases, with 13 bases between them. The V gene's germline CDR1 is SGHVS and CDR2 FNYEAQ. The CDR3 contains 15 residues. CDR3 residues: CASSAYRAPNEKLFF. CDR3 in DNA: TGTGCCAGCAGCGCATACAGGGCCCCTAATGAAAAACTGTTTTTT. Based on the CDR3 plus reference TRBV7-6 and TRBJ1-4, the full variable domain is GAGVSQSPRYKVTKRGQDVALRCDPISGHVSLYWYRQALGQGPEFLTYFNYEAQQDKSGLPNDRFSAERPEGSISTLTIQRTEQRDSAMYRCASSAYRAPNEKLFFGSGTQLSVL.

This rearrangement joins TRBV7-9 to TRBJ2-3, with 11 bases lining up with TRBD2. After removal of 8 bases from V and 0 bases from J, the junction contained 10 bases not matched to a gene. Germline V CDR1 and CDR2: SEHNR, FQNEAQ (reference sequence). The CDR3 sequence is 17 residues long. As DNA, the CDR3 is TGTGCCAGCCGCACCGGGACTAGCGGCCCTAGCACAGATACGCAGTATTTT. This translates into CASRTGTSGPSTDTQYF.

There are a few counts of this clone. The chain links TRBV19 to TRBJ1-2; D unresolved. V was pared by 10 bases and J by 3 bases, with 9 bases between. The V gene's germline CDR1 is LNHDA and CDR2 SQIVND (reference sequence). The CDR3 runs 11 residues. CDR3: CATEKDYGYTF. CDR3 in DNA: TGTGCCACCGAGAAAGACTATGGCTACACCTTC. Based on the CDR3 plus reference TRBV19 and TRBJ1-2, the full variable domain is DGGITQSPKYLFRKEGQNVTLSCEQNLNHDAMYWYRQDPGQGLRLIYYSQIVNDFQKGDIAEGYSVSREKKESFPLTVTSAQKNPTAFYLCATEKDYGYTFGSGTRLTVV.

The rearrangement uses TRBV30 and TRBJ2-1; TRBD2 matches at 14 bases. Trimming removed 0 bases from V and 3 bases from J; junction bases left unmatched: 4. The CDR3 has 17 residues. The germline CDR1 and CDR2 sequences are GTSNPN and SVGIG (reference sequence). As DNA, the CDR3 is TGTGCCTGGAGTGTGGAGGGGACTAGCGGGAGCTACAATGAGCAGTTCTTC. Translating it yields CAWSVEGTSGSYNEQFF.

This sequence joins TRBV6-6 and TRBJ2-1; TRBD2 agrees at 10 bases. There are 16 residues in the CDR3. V gave up 8 bases and J gave up 2 bases; unmatched junction bases: 9. Germline-derived CDR1 and CDR2 are MNHNY and SVGAGI (reference sequence). In nucleotides, the CDR3 is TGTGCCAGCGCCCTGGCCCTAGCGGGGGCCTACAATGAGCAGTTCTTC. It codes for CASALALAGAYNEQFF.

The V call is TRBV7-6, the J call TRBJ2-5; 10 nucleotides agree with TRBD2. The V segment lost 3 bases and the J segment 2 bases; nucleotides outside the gene matches: 3. The CDR3 is 15 amino acids. Germline CDR1 SGHVS, CDR2 FNYEAQ. CDR3 sequence (DNA): TGTGCCAGCAGCTTGATACTAGCGGGACAAGAGACCCAGTACTTC. It encodes CASSLILAGQETQYF.

The chain combines TRBV2 with TRBJ1-5; possible D gene TRBD1, 5 bases. Trimming shortened V by 3 bases and J by 0 bases, and 9 bases separated the two germline ends. The CDR3 contains 15 residues. Germline V lookup: CDR1 SNHLY, CDR2 FYNNEI. CDR3: CASSDDRTSNQPQHF. CDR3 bases: TGTGCCAGCAGTGACGACAGAACTAGCAATCAGCCCCAGCATTTT. Full variable domain (remainder filled in from reference TRBV2 and TRBJ1-5): EPEVTQTPSHQVTQMGQEVILRCVPISNHLYFYWYRQILGQKVEFLVSFYNNEISEKSEIFDDQFSVERPDGSNFTLKIRSTKLEDSAMYFCASSDDRTSNQPQHFGDGTRLSIL.

V is TRBV10-1 and J is TRBJ2-5; tentatively, D is TRBD2 (6 bases). V lost 5 bases, J lost 0 bases, and 13 bases lay in between. This CDR3 has 15 residues. Germline V CDR1 and CDR2: WNHNN, SYGVQD (reference sequence). The CDR3 reads CASSPPSEYQETQYF. The DNA of the CDR3 is TGCGCCAGCAGTCCCCCTAGCGAGTACCAAGAGACCCAGTACTTC.

V and J are TRBV28 and TRBJ2-1; tentative D call: TRBD1 (6 bases). The CDR3 runs to 15 residues. The germline V gene encodes CDR1 MDHEN and CDR2 SYDVKM. V dropped 5 bases and J dropped 2 bases, with 13 bases sitting between them. The CDR3 region has the DNA TGTGCCAGCAGTCCCTCCGGGACACCCTACAATGAGCAGTTCTTC. It codes for CASSPSGTPYNEQFF.

The rearrangement joins TRBV7-2 to TRBJ2-1, with TRBD2 identical over 9 bases. Losses at the gene ends were 4 bases for V and 5 bases for J; bases not matched to a gene: 9. CDR3 length: 16 amino acids. Germline CDR1 and CDR2: SGHTA and FQGNSA. The CDR3 is CASSSIIAGEDNEQFF. CDR3 bases: TGTGCCAGCAGCTCCATCATAGCGGGAGAGGACAATGAGCAGTTCTTC.

V and J are TRBV30 and TRBJ2-1, with unresolved D. Germline V lookup: CDR1 GTSNPN, CDR2 SVGIG (reference sequence). Trimming pared 0 bases from V and 3 bases from J, leaving 6 bases between. CDR3 length: 13 amino acids. The CDR3 loop reads CAWSVGNYNEQFF. The CDR3 bases are TGTGCCTGGAGTGTCGGTAACTACAATGAGCAGTTCTTC. Complete variable domain (other parts from reference TRBV30 and TRBJ2-1): SQTIHQWPATLVQPVGSPLSLECTVEGTSNPNLYWYRQAAGRGLQLLFYSVGIGQISSEVPQNLSASRPQDRQFILSSKKLLLSDSGFYLCAWSVGNYNEQFFGPGTRLTVL.

The rearrangement joins TRBV19 to TRBJ2-5; 7 nucleotides match TRBD1. The CDR3 length is 15 residues. The germline V gene has CDR1 LNHDA and CDR2 SQIVND (reference sequence). Trimming removed 4 bases from V and 0 bases from J; junction bases left unmatched: 5. CDR3 residues: CASSTGQTHQETQYF. CDR3 in DNA: TGTGCCAGTAGTACGGGACAGACTCACCAAGAGACCCAGTACTTC.

J is TRBJ2-5 and V is TRBV21-1; the table's D call of TRBD2 was not tested on the DNA. TRBV21-1 is classified as a pseudogene. The CDR3 covers 16 residues. CDR3 nucleotides: TGTGCCAGCAGCAGGGGACTAGCGGCCAACAAAGAGACCCAGTACTTC. It translates to CASSRGLAANKETQYF.

The chain joins TRBV5-1 to TRBJ1-1; tentatively, D is TRBD1 (5 bases). V lost 2 bases and J 4 bases, leaving 6 bases between the germline ends. Germline lookup yields CDR1 SGHRS and CDR2 YFSETQ. The CDR3 contains 12 residues. The CDR3 spells CASSFGGTEAFF. Here the CDR3 DNA reads TGCGCCAGCAGCTTCGGGGGCACTGAAGCTTTCTTT.